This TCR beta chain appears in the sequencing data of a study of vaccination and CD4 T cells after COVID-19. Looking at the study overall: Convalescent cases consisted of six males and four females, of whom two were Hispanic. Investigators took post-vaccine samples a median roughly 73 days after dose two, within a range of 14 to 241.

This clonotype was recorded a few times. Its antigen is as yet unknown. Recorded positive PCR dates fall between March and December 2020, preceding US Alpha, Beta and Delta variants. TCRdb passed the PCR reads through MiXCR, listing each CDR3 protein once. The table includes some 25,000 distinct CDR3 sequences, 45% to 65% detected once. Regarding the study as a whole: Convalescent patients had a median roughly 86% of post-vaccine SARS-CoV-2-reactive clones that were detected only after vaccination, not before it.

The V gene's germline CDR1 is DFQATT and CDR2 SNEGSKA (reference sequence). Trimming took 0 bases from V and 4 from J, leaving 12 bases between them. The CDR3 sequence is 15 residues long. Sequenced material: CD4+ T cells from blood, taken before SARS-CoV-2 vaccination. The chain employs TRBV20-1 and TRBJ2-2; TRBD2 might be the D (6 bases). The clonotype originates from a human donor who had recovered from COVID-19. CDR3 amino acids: CSAREAGRGTGELFF. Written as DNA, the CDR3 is TGCAGTGCTAGAGAGGCCGGGAGAGGCACCGGGGAGCTGTTTTTT.